A single sample is the source of the 32 T cell receptor beta chains below, sequenced in a study of cytomegalovirus exposure and HLA in healthy donors. Primers for the PCR totalled 60 Vbeta and 13 Jbeta. The protocol was immunoSEQ multiplex PCR, while the TCRdb copy is restricted to in-frame clones and leaves out a portion. The table for this sample gives under 95,000 clones. The sequenced material came from PBMCs. These receptors were collected from a female donor in good health and CMV-seropositive.

This clone is labeled medium-sized based on frequency. The DNA for the CDR3 is TGTGCCAGCAGCCCCCTAGCGGGATCGCAGTATTTT. Its protein is CASSPLAGSQYF. V usage is TRBV7-9 and J usage is TRBJ2-3, with 9 bases aligning to TRBD2. Germline loops: CDR1 SEHNR, CDR2 FQNEAQ (reference sequence). V gave up 5 bases and J gave up 10 bases; unmatched junction bases: 4. There are 12 residues in the CDR3. Complete variable domain (other parts from reference TRBV7-9 and TRBJ2-3): DTGVSQNPRHKITKRGQNVTFRCDPISEHNRLYWYRQTLGQGPEFLTYFQNEAQLEKSRLLSDRFSAERPKGSFSTLEIQRTEQGDSAMYLCASSPLAGSQYFGPGTRLTVL.

The chain uses TRBV28 and TRBJ1-5; 7 nucleotides match TRBD1. This CDR3 is 16 amino acids long. With V trimmed by 8 bases and J by 1 base, 11 bases remained unmatched. Germline CDR1 reads MDHEN; CDR2 reads SYDVKM. CDR3 DNA: TGTGCCAGCCACGGACAGGCGGGTGTAAGCAATCAGCCCCAGCATTTT. As protein: CASHGQAGVSNQPQHF. The full variable domain, completed using reference TRBV28 and TRBJ1-5, is DVKVTQSSRYLVKRTGEKVFLECVQDMDHENMFWYRQDPGLGLRLIYFSYDVKMKEKGDIPEGYSVSREKKERFSLILESASTNQTSMYLCASHGQAGVSNQPQHFGDGTRLSIL.

The chain uses TRBV4-1 and TRBJ2-4; 11 bases align to TRBD2. The germline V gene has CDR1 MGHRA and CDR2 YSYEKL. The CDR3 totals 20 residues. J gave up 0 bases and V 0 bases, and 10 bases lay outside the gene matches. Written as DNA, the CDR3 is TGCGCCAGCAGCCAAGAATCCACTAGCGGGAGACTACTAGCCAAAAACATTCAGTACTTC. Protein: CASSQESTSGRLLAKNIQYF.

The V gene is TRBV28, the J gene TRBJ2-7; 7 nucleotides align to TRBD2. J gave up 4 bases and V 5 bases, and 8 bases lay outside the gene matches. This CDR3 has 14 amino acids. CDR1 and CDR2 from the germline V gene are MDHEN and SYDVKM. CDR3 in DNA: TGTGCCAGCAGTACCCTATCCGGGGGGTACGAGCAGTACTTC. Translating gives CASSTLSGGYEQYF.

The chain couples TRBV19 to TRBJ2-7, with 13 bases lining up with TRBD2. The CDR3 loop spans 14 amino acids. Trimming took 6 bases from V and 3 from J; bases not matched to a gene: 2. Germline V gene data show CDR1 as LNHDA and CDR2 as SQIVND (reference sequence). The CDR3: CASSRLAGGYEQYF. The CDR3 region has the DNA TGTGCCAGTAGCCGACTAGCGGGAGGCTACGAGCAGTACTTC.

The chain joins TRBV5-8 to TRBJ1-2; the D is unclear. The V gene lost 4 bases and the J gene lost 8 bases, with 9 bases spanning the gap. This CDR3 has 11 residues. Germline CDR1 is SGHTS and CDR2 is YDEGEE. The CDR3 spells CASSLARGYTF. The CDR3 region has the DNA TGTGCCAGCAGCCTGGCTAGGGGCTACACCTTC.

The V call is TRBV9, the J call TRBJ2-7, with 8 bases aligning to TRBD2. The junction had 5 bases not matched to a gene; V was cut back by 3 bases and J by 0 bases. This CDR3 region has 15 residues. The germline gives CDR1 SGDLS, CDR2 YYNGEE. The CDR3 sequence is CASSASGSVSYEQYF. The DNA of the CDR3 is TGTGCCAGCAGCGCGAGCGGGAGCGTCTCCTACGAGCAGTACTTC.

The gene calls are TRBV7-9 and TRBJ2-2; 9 bases are shared with TRBD1. V dropped 5 bases and J dropped 3; count of bases not matched to a gene: 4. The CDR3 loop spans 15 amino acids. The germline gives CDR1 SEHNR, CDR2 FQNEAQ (reference sequence). The CDR3 DNA is TGTGCCAGCAGCACCCGACAGGGGGACACCGGGGAGCTGTTTTTT. It translates to CASSTRQGDTGELFF.

This chain joins TRBV4-3 and TRBJ1-2; D gene ambiguous. This CDR3 spans 14 amino acids. The V gene lost 4 bases and the J gene lost 1 base, with 10 bases spanning the gap. CDR1 and CDR2 (germline): LGHNA, YSLEER. CDR3 residues: CASSRSWSNYGYTF. DNA of the CDR3: TGCGCCAGCAGCCGGTCCTGGAGTAACTATGGCTACACCTTC.

The CDR3 sequence is CASRRDTGELFF. CDR3 bases: TGTGCCAGCAGGAGAGACACCGGGGAGCTGTTTTTT. The rearrangement links TRBV28 to TRBJ2-2; D is unclear. The CDR3 has 12 amino acids. Between the trimmed V and J ends, which lost 6 bases and 3 bases, there was a span of 5 bases. Germline V lookup: CDR1 MDHEN, CDR2 SYDVKM.

The J gene is TRBJ2-7, the V gene TRBV6-5, with TRBD1 matching 8 bases. Germline CDR1 MNHEY, CDR2 SVGAGI. The CDR3 runs to 14 residues. J gave up 5 bases and V 6 bases, and 9 bases lay outside the gene matches. CDR3: CASSLDRGLNEQYF. In DNA form, the CDR3 reads TGTGCCAGCAGCCTAGACAGGGGACTGAACGAGCAGTACTTC.

The rearrangement links TRBV15 to TRBJ2-7; TRBD2 aligns across 8 bases. The CDR3 sequence is 16 residues long. Losses at the gene ends were 0 bases for V and 2 bases for J; bases not matched to a gene: 6. Germline CDR1 LNHNV, CDR2 YYDKDF (reference sequence). The CDR3 region has the DNA TGTGCCACCAGCAGAGATCTTGGCGGGGGGACCTACGAGCAGTACTTC. Translating gives CATSRDLGGGTYEQYF. Based on the CDR3 plus reference TRBV15 and TRBJ2-7, the full variable domain is DAMVIQNPRYQVTQFGKPVTLSCSQTLNHNVMYWYQQKSSQAPKLLFHYYDKDFNNEADTPDNFQSRRPNTSFCFLDIRSPGLGDTAMYLCATSRDLGGGTYEQYFGPGTRLTVT.

The chain links TRBV29-1 to TRBJ2-3; D gene uncertain. Germline CDR1 reads SQVTM; CDR2 reads ANQGSEA. Trimming took off 7 bases at V and 1 base at J, with 12 bases between the two ends. The length of the CDR3 is 13 residues. The CDR3 DNA follows: TGCAGCGCCGGCGGCCCGGGCACAGATACGCAGTATTTT. This translates into CSAGGPGTDTQYF.

The V call is TRBV28, the J call TRBJ1-2, with 9 bases matching TRBD1. Per germline, CDR1 MDHEN and CDR2 SYDVKM. J was trimmed by 6 bases and V by 9 bases; bases with no gene match: 11. The CDR3 length is 14 residues. Written as DNA, the CDR3 is TGTGCCAGTACACAGGGGGCGCAGGTTGATGGCTACACCTTC. It encodes CASTQGAQVDGYTF.

CDR3 DNA: TGTGCCAGTAGTATACCAAGGGGGGGGAACACAGATACGCAGTATTTT. This encodes CASSIPRGGNTDTQYF. The V and J genes are TRBV19 and TRBJ2-3; D perhaps matches TRBD2 (7 bases). Germline CDR1 is LNHDA and CDR2 is SQIVND (reference sequence). Trimming took 2 bases from V and 2 from J, leaving 14 bases between them. The CDR3 covers 16 residues. Filled out from reference TRBV19 and TRBJ2-3, the complete variable domain reads DGGITQSPKYLFRKEGQNVTLSCEQNLNHDAMYWYRQDPGQGLRLIYYSQIVNDFQKGDIAEGYSVSREKKESFPLTVTSAQKNPTAFYLCASSIPRGGNTDTQYFGPGTRLTVL.

The chain couples TRBV18 to TRBJ2-7; no clear D. This CDR3 has 13 residues. V lost 3 bases, J lost 2 bases, and 8 bases lay in between. Germline CDR1 reads KGHSH; CDR2 reads LQKENI. The CDR3 coding sequence is TGTGCCAGCTCACCGGCAGCGACCTACGAGCAGTACTTC. The encoded protein is CASSPAATYEQYF.

The genes are TRBV5-1 and TRBJ1-6, with 8 bases identical to TRBD1. Unmatched junction bases numbered 12, after V lost 2 bases and J lost 5 bases. The CDR3 is 18 amino acids. Per the germline V gene, CDR1 is SGHRS and CDR2 is YFSETQ. The CDR3 DNA reads as TGCGCCAGCAGCTTCGGACAGGGTTCGCCAATCGATAATTCACCCCTCCACTTT. This translates into CASSFGQGSPIDNSPLHF.

The CDR3 region is CASSPRTRDRPSGANVLTF. The CDR3 DNA reads TGTGCCAGCAGCCCTAGAACCCGGGACAGACCCTCTGGGGCCAACGTCCTGACTTTC. The chain joins TRBV7-9 to TRBJ2-6, with 7 bases lining up with TRBD1. The V gene's germline CDR1 is SEHNR and CDR2 FQNEAQ (reference sequence). CDR3 length: 19 amino acids. Trimming cost V 5 bases and J 0 bases; bases outside gene matches: 13.

The J gene is TRBJ2-5, the V gene TRBV4-1; TRBD2 agrees at 11 bases. The length of the CDR3 is 17 residues. The V and J ends lost 4 bases and 4 bases, in that order; junction bases with no gene match: 11. Germline assignment: CDR1 MGHRA and CDR2 YSYEKL. The CDR3 DNA is TGCGCCAGCAGCCCTGGTAAGGGTAGCGGGAGGGGAGAGACCCAGTACTTC. Its protein is CASSPGKGSGRGETQYF.

The chain employs TRBV21-1 and TRBJ2-7; the tabulated D call, TRBD1, remains unverified against the DNA. TRBV21-1 is marked as a pseudogene. There are 16 residues in the CDR3. CDR3 DNA: TGTGCCAGCAGCAAGGGACAGGTTTCGGAAACCTACGAGCAGTACTTC. Translating gives CASSKGQVSETYEQYF.

This chain connects TRBV7-2 to TRBJ2-5; a possible D gene is TRBD2 (6 bases). The length of the CDR3 is 13 residues. The germline CDR1 and CDR2 sequences are SGHTA and FQGNSA. V lost 4 bases and J 5 bases, leaving 11 bases between the germline ends. This chain's CDR3 is CASSSGDRETQYF. The CDR3 DNA sequence: TGTGCCAGCAGCTCGGGGGATCGGGAGACCCAGTACTTC.

J is TRBJ2-3 and V is TRBV19; 7 nucleotides line up with TRBD1. The germline V gene encodes CDR1 LNHDA and CDR2 SQIVND (reference sequence). The CDR3 contains 14 residues. V was pared by 4 bases and J by 3 bases, with 4 bases of the junction left unmatched. The CDR3: CASSRQGNTDTQYF. The CDR3 DNA reads as TGTGCCAGTAGTAGACAGGGTAATACAGATACGCAGTATTTT.

The chain is built from TRBV25-1 and TRBJ2-7; 8 nucleotides agree with TRBD1. The CDR3 sequence is 15 residues long. Unmatched junction bases numbered 9, after V lost 2 bases and J lost 6 bases. Germline V gene lookup returns CDR1 MGHDK and CDR2 SYGVNS. This chain's CDR3 is CASSEQKQGVGEQYF. The CDR3 nucleotides are TGTGCCAGCAGTGAACAGAAACAGGGGGTCGGCGAGCAGTACTTC.

The chain has TRBV6-6 and TRBJ1-2, with D possibly being TRBD1 (5 bases). V was shortened by 0 bases and J by 2 bases, with 10 bases between the two germline ends. CDR1 is MNHNY and CDR2 is SVGAGI in the germline V gene (reference sequence). The CDR3 runs to 15 residues. The chain's CDR3 is CASSYSETENYGYTF. The CDR3 region has the DNA TGTGCCAGCAGTTACTCGGAGACAGAGAACTATGGCTACACCTTC.

The chain has TRBV19 and TRBJ1-5; no reliable D call. The CDR3 sequence is 16 residues long. In germline, CDR1 is LNHDA, CDR2 SQIVND (reference sequence). Between the trimmed V and J ends, which lost 3 bases and 2 bases, there was a span of 14 bases. Written as DNA, the CDR3 is TGTGCCAGTAGTATCCAAAACAGAATGGGCAATCAGCCCCAGCATTTT. It translates to CASSIQNRMGNQPQHF.

The V gene is TRBV5-1, the J gene TRBJ2-7; 7 bases agree with TRBD1. The CDR3 consists of 17 residues. V dropped 4 bases and J dropped 1; count of bases not matched to a gene: 14. Germline V gene data show CDR1 as SGHRS and CDR2 as YFSETQ. The CDR3 nucleotides are TGCGCCAGCAGCCTTGGCGGTTCCCCGGGACAGTCCTACGAGCAGTACTTC. Translation gives CASSLGGSPGQSYEQYF. Full variable domain (remainder filled in from reference TRBV5-1 and TRBJ2-7): KAGVTQTPRYLIKTRGQQVTLSCSPISGHRSVSWYQQTPGQGLQFLFEYFSETQRNKGNFPGRFSGRQFSNSRSEMNVSTLELGDSALYLCASSLGGSPGQSYEQYFGPGTRLTVT.

The chain is built from TRBV28 and TRBJ1-1; TRBD1 matches 7 bases. Per the germline V gene, CDR1 is MDHEN and CDR2 is SYDVKM. This CDR3 is built from 14 residues. V was clipped by 2 bases and J by 13 bases; unmatched bases: 13. The CDR3 DNA follows: TGTGCCAGCAGTTTAAGGCACAGGGGCCTATCGGATTTCTTT. Residues: CASSLRHRGLSDFF.

This rearrangement joins TRBV19 to TRBJ2-2, with unresolved D. Deletions cut 6 bases from V and 3 bases from J, with 11 bases between. Germline CDR1 is LNHDA and CDR2 is SQIVND (reference sequence). The CDR3 is 14 amino acids. In nucleotides, the CDR3 is TGTGCCAGTAGCAGGCTACAGTACACCGGGGAGCTGTTTTTT. It encodes CASSRLQYTGELFF.

CDR3 region: CASSLTGGRYGYTF. CDR3 in DNA: TGTGCCAGCAGCTTGACAGGGGGGCGGTATGGCTACACCTTC. V is TRBV5-8 and J is TRBJ1-2, with 8 bases aligning to TRBD1. The CDR3 has 14 amino acids. With 1 base clipped from V and 5 bases from J, the junction kept 4 bases outside the gene matches. CDR1 and CDR2 (germline): SGHTS, YDEGEE.

The genes are TRBV20-1 and TRBJ2-1; possibly TRBD1 for D (5 bases). Germline CDR1 reads DFQATT; CDR2 reads SNEGSKA (reference sequence). The CDR3 is made up of 11 amino acids. Trimming removed 3 bases at V and 10 bases at J, with 10 bases between. The CDR3 bases are TGCAGTGCTAGGGTCTACAGGGAGCAGTTCTTC. It is translated as CSARVYREQFF.

This sequence joins TRBV27 and TRBJ1-2, with 8 nucleotides matching TRBD1. CDR1 and CDR2 (germline): MNHEY, SMNVEV (reference sequence). The CDR3 is made up of 14 amino acids. Trimming took 2 bases from V and 4 from J; bases not matched to a gene: 3. The CDR3 sequence: CASSLRQGSYGYTF. The DNA for the CDR3 is TGTGCCAGCAGTTTAAGACAGGGGTCCTATGGCTACACCTTC.

The chain has TRBV28 and TRBJ2-7; 7 bases match TRBD1. The CDR3 is 14 residues long. J was trimmed by 3 bases and V by 5 bases; bases with no gene match: 7. Germline CDR1 MDHEN, CDR2 SYDVKM. In DNA form, the CDR3 reads TGTGCCAGCAGTATGACAGGGTCGGACTACGAGCAGTACTTC. This translates into CASSMTGSDYEQYF.